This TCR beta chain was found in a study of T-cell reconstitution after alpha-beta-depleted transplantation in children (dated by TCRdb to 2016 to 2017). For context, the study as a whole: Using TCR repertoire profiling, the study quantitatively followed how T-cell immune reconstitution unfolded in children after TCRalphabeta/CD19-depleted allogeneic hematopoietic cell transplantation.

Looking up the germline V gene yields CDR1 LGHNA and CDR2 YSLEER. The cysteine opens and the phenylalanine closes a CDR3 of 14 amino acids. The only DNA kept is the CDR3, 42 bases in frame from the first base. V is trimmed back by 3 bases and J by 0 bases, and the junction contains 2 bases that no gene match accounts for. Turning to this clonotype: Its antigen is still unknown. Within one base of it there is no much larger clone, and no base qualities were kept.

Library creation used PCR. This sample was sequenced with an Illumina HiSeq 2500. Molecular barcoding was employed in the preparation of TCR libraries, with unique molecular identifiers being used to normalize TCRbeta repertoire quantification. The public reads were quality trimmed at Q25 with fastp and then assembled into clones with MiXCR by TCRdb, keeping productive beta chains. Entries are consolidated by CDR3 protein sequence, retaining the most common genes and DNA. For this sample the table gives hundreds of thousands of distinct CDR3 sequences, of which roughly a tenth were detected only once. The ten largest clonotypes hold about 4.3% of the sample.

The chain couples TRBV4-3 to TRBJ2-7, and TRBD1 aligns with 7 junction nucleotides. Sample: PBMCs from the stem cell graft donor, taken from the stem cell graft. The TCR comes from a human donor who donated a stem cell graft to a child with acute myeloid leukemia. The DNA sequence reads TGCGCCAGCAGCCACGGACAGGACTCCTACGAGCAGTACTTC. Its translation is CASSHGQDSYEQYF.